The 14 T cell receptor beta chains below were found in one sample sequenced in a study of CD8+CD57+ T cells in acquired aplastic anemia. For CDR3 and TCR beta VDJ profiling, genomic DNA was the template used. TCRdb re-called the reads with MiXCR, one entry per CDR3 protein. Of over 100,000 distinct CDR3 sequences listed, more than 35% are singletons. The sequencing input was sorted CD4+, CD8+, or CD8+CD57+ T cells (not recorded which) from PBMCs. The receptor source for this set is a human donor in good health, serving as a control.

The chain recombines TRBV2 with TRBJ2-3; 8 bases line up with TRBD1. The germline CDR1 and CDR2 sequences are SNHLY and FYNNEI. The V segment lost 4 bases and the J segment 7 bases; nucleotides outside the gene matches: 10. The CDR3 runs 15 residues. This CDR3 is CASSVRGRPANTQYF. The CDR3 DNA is TGTGCCAGCAGTGTCAGGGGGCGTCCAGCGAATACGCAGTATTTT.

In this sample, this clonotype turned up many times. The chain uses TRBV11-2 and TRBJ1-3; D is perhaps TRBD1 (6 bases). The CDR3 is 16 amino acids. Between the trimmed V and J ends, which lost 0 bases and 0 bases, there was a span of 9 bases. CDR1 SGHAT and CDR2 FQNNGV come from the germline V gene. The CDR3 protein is CASSLDGGLSGNTIYF. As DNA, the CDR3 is TGTGCCAGCAGCTTAGATGGGGGCCTCTCTGGAAACACCATATATTTT.

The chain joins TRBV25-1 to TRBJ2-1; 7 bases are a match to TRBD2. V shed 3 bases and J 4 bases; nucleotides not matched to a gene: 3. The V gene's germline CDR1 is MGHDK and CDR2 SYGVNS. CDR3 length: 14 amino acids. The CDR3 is CASSEGLRYNEQFF. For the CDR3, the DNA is TGTGCCAGCAGTGAGGGACTACGGTACAATGAGCAGTTCTTC.

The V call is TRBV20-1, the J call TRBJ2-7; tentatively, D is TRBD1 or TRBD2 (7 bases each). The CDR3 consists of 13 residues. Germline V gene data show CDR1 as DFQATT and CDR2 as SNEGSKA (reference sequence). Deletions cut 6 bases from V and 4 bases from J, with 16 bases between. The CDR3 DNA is TGCAGTGCCTCAGGGAGGGGGCCGTACGAGCAGTACTTC. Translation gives CSASGRGPYEQYF.

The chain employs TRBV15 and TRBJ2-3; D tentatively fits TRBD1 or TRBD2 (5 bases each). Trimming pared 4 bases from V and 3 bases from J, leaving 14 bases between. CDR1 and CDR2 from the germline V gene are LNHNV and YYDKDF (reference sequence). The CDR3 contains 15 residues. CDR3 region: CATSNRDRGTDTQYF. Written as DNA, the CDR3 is TGTGCCACCAGCAATAGGGACCGCGGGACAGATACGCAGTATTTT.

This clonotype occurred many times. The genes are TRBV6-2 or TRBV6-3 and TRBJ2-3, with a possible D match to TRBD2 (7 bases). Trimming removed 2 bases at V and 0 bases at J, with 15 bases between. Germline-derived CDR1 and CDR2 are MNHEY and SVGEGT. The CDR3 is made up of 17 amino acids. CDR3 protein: CASSYLGGGTSTDTQYF. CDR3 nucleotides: TGTGCCAGCAGTTACCTAGGGGGAGGGACTAGCACAGATACGCAGTATTTT.

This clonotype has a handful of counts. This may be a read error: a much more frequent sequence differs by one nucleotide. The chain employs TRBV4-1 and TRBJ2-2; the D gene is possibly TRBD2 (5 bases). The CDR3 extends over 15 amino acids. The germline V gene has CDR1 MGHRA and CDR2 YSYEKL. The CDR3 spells CASSQDESWAGELLF. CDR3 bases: TGCGCCAGCAGCCAAGATGAGTCATGGGCCGGGGAGCTGCTTTTT.

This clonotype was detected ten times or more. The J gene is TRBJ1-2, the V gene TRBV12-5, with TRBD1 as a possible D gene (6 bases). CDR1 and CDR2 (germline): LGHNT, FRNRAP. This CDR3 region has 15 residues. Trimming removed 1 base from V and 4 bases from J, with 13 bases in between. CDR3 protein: CASGLDRALFYGYTF. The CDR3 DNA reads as TGTGCTAGTGGTTTGGACAGGGCCTTATTCTATGGCTACACCTTC.

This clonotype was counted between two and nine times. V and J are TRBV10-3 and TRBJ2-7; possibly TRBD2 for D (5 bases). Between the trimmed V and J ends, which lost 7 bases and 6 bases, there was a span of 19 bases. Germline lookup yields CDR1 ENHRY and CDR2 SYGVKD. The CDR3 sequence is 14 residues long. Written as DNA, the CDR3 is TGTGCCATCATAGCCGACATAGCGTCCGGCGAGCAGTACTTC. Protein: CAIIADIASGEQYF.

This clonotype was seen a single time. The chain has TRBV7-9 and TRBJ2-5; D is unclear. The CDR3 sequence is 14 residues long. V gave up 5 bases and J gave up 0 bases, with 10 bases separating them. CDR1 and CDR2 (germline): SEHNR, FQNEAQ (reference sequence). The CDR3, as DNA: TGTGCCAGCAGCCCGGCGCGGTACCAAGAGACCCAGTACTTC. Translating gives CASSPARYQETQYF. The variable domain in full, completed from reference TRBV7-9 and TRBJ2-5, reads DTGVSQNPRHKITKRGQNVTFRCDPISEHNRLYWYRQTLGQGPEFLTYFQNEAQLEKSRLLSDRFSAERPKGSFSTLEIQRTEQGDSAMYLCASSPARYQETQYFGPGTRLLVL.

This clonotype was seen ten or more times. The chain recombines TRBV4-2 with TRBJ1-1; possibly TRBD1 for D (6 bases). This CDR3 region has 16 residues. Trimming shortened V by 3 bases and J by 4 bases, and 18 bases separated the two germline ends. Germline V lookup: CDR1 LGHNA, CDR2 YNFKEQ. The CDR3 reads CASSQNTPGASTEAFF. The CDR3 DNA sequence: TGTGCCAGCAGCCAGAATACTCCAGGGGCTAGCACTGAAGCTTTCTTT.

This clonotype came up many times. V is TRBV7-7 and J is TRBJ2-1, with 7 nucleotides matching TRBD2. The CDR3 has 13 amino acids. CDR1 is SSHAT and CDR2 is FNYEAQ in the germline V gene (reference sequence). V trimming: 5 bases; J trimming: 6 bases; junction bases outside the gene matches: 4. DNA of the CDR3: TGTGCCAGCAGCCCCCAGCGGGGCAATGAGCAGTTCTTC. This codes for CASSPQRGNEQFF.

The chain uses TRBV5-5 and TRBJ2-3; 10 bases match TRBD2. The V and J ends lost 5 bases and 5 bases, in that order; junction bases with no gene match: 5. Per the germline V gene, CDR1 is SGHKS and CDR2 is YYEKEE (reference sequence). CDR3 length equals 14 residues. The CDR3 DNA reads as TGTGCCAGCAGTTTTACTAGCGGGGTAGATACGCAGTATTTT. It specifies CASSFTSGVDTQYF.

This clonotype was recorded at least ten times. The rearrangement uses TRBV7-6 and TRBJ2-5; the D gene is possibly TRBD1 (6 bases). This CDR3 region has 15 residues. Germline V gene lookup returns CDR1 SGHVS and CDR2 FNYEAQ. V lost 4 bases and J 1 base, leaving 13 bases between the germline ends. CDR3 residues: CASSSPRGTQETQYF. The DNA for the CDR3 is TGTGCCAGCAGCTCACCAAGGGGGACCCAAGAGACCCAGTACTTC.